This T cell receptor (beta chain) was profiled in a study of blood T cell repertoires in COVID-19. At the level of the study: The United States, Italy and Spain provided the acute and convalescent COVID-19 samples. PBMCs, B-cell-depleted T cells, or T cells provided the cDNA or gDNA that made up the material.

As handled by the study authors: Quantification of nucleated cells was approximated via reference gene primer amplification. The repertoire was sequenced with immunoSEQ multiplex PCR; TCRdb's copy has only in-frame clones and lacks some. V, J and clone size were drawn from that table, and D and trimming were deduced from the DNA. The repertoire holds 70,000 to 90,000 clones, with around 80% as singletons. This clone was found once. From germline, CDR1 is DFQATT and CDR2 SNEGSKA (reference sequence). V gave up 3 bases and J gave up 6 bases, with 14 bases separating them. This CDR3 region has 13 residues.

This rearrangement joins TRBV20-1 to TRBJ1-2; unclear D gene. This TCR came from a woman aged 60-70 years with acute or convalescent COVID-19. What was sequenced was peripheral blood. CDR3 region: CSASRRDGDGYTF. In DNA form, the CDR3 reads TGCAGTGCTAGTAGGCGAGACGGGGATGGCTACACCTTC.